Below are 7 T cell receptor beta chains sequenced from a single sample in a study of CD8 T cells in ankylosing spondylitis. A single record per CDR3 protein comes from TCRdb applying MiXCR to the 5' RACE reads. The sample yields 200,000 to 250,000 distinct CDR3 sequences, 7% to 8% seen once. Their recognized antigens are unknown. Overall study results and limits: About 8 highly homologous variants made up a TCR beta motif that seemed to typify ankylosing spondylitis blood.

Sequencing used blood, either unsorted or a sorted T cell fraction (not recorded which). Receptors were obtained from a male donor with ankylosing spondylitis.

This clonotype was counted between two and nine times. CDR3 region: CASSLFEAAEAQFF. CDR3 coding DNA: TGTGCCAGCAGCCTCTTTGAAGCGGCAGAAGCGCAGTTCTTC. V is TRBV9 and J is TRBJ2-1; D may be TRBD2 (5 bases). Trimming stripped 4 bases from V and 12 bases from J, with 20 bases between. The CDR3 has 14 residues. Germline V gene data show CDR1 as SGDLS and CDR2 as YYNGEE.

This clonotype was counted at least ten times. The J gene is TRBJ2-7, the V gene TRBV12-3 or TRBV12-4, with D possibly being TRBD1 (5 bases). This CDR3 region has 14 residues. Trimming shortened V by 7 bases and J by 2 bases, and 15 bases separated the two germline ends. The CDR3 nucleotides read TGTGCCAGCAACCCCCAGGGAATCCCCTACGAGCAGTACTTC. Encoded protein: CASNPQGIPYEQYF.

This clonotype was seen repeatedly, ten times or more. The V and J genes are TRBV6-5 and TRBJ2-2; 14 bases line up with TRBD2. V lost 2 bases and J lost 0; bases outside the gene matches: 5. This CDR3 contains 19 residues. Germline V gene data show CDR1 as MNHEY and CDR2 as SVGAGI. The CDR3 DNA reads TGTGCCAGCAGTTACACTAGACTAGCGGGGGGGCCGAACACCGGGGAGCTGTTTTTT. As protein: CASSYTRLAGGPNTGELFF.

This clonotype was observed at least ten times. The V and J genes are TRBV29-1 and TRBJ2-5; tentatively, D is TRBD1 (6 bases). Germline CDR1 and CDR2: SQVTM and ANQGSEA. V lost 4 bases to trimming and J lost 7 bases, with 16 bases between them. The CDR3 is 13 amino acids. The chain's CDR3 is CSVASAGVWTQYF. CDR3 DNA: TGCAGCGTTGCATCGGCAGGGGTTTGGACCCAGTACTTC.

The chain recombines TRBV30 with TRBJ1-2; D remains unclear. The germline CDR1 and CDR2 sequences are GTSNPN and SVGIG (reference sequence). V lost 0 bases and J lost 2, with 7 bases in between. CDR3 length: 13 residues. The CDR3 region is CAWSVQINYGYTF. The CDR3 coding sequence is TGTGCCTGGAGTGTACAGATCAACTATGGCTACACCTTC.

This clonotype was detected a few times. The J gene is TRBJ2-2, the V gene TRBV7-6; no clear D. The CDR3 spans 15 residues. Trimming took 5 bases from V and 6 from J, leaving 16 bases between them. Germline CDR1 SGHVS, CDR2 FNYEAQ. Here the CDR3 DNA reads TGTGCCAGCAGCCGCGGCCTGGGTTTGCCCGGGGAGCTGTTTTTT. Protein: CASSRGLGLPGELFF.

This clonotype was seen only a few times. The CDR3, as DNA: TGCAGTGCTACCCGGGACAGAGCTCGCCCTAGCACAGATACGCAGTATTTT. Its translation is CSATRDRARPSTDTQYF. This rearrangement joins TRBV20-1 to TRBJ2-3; TRBD1 matches 7 bases. Germline V lookup: CDR1 DFQATT, CDR2 SNEGSKA (reference sequence). Unmatched junction bases numbered 13, after V lost 4 bases and J lost 0 bases. The CDR3 length is 17 residues.